Sequencing of this T cell receptor beta chain was carried out in a study of blood T cell repertoires in COVID-19. Across the study: Italy, Spain and the United States were the sources of the convalescent and acute COVID-19 samples. Sample material is recorded as cDNA or gDNA derived from T cells, B-cell-depleted T cells, or PBMCs.

Assay: immunoSEQ multiplex PCR; the TCRdb copy retains only in-frame clones and omits some. This sample carries 200,000 to 300,000 clones, over 80% of them seen once, and the ten largest clones take 5% to 7%. Losses at the gene ends were 3 bases for V and 0 bases for J; bases not matched to a gene: 3. The CDR3 covers 16 residues. CDR1 SGHNT and CDR2 YYREEE come from the germline V gene (reference sequence). Sequenced sample: peripheral blood. The chain employs TRBV5-4 and TRBJ2-1; 10 nucleotides agree with TRBD2. This TCR was recovered from a woman aged 55-69 years with active or convalescent COVID-19. In nucleotides, the CDR3 is TGTGCCAGCAGCTCGCAGCGGGGGGGCTCCTACAATGAGCAGTTCTTC. This gives the protein CASSSQRGGSYNEQFF.